This is a list of T cell receptor beta chains from one sample in a study of regulatory and conventional T cells in RAG deficiency. This table comes from immunoSEQ multiplex PCR, and its TCRdb copy is limited to in-frame clones, with some not included. The sample shows approximately 28,000 clones, 90% to 95% of them seen only once. The same data also contributed to another study, on regulatory T cells.

Sequencing was done on a sample of CD25- CD4+ T cells sorted from blood. The receptors come from a human donor in good health. Each CDR3 is given with its conserved first and last residue. D genes are given only for firm matches. Size values are once, few and many counts, or a class for expanded clones, and some rows have none.

abundance	d_gene	v_gene	j_gene	len	CDR3aa	CDR3nt
-	-	TRBV25-1	TRBJ1-2	16	CASSESGREVNYGYTF	TGTGCCAGCAGTGAATCCGGCAGGGAGGTTAACTATGGCTACACCTTC
-	-	TRBV6-1	TRBJ1-1	12	CASSDSWFEAFF	TGTGCCAGCAGTGATAGCTGGTTCGAAGCTTTCTTT
once	TRBD1	TRBV9	TRBJ1-2	15	CASSATDRGRGGYTF	TGTGCCAGCAGCGCGACCGACAGGGGGCGCGGTGGCTACACCTTC
-	-	TRBV7-6	TRBJ1-2	13	CASSFGGANGYTF	TGTGCCAGCAGCTTCGGGGGTGCGAATGGCTACACCTTC
-	TRBD1	TRBV13	TRBJ1-1	13	CATNRGINTEAFF	TGTGCCACTAACAGGGGTATCAACACTGAAGCTTTCTTT
-	-	TRBV7-9	TRBJ2-1	15	CASSLGASRWNEQFF	TGTGCCAGCAGCTTAGGCGCTAGCCGGTGGAATGAGCAGTTCTTC
-	-	TRBV29-1	TRBJ1-2	14	CSSNVGGDSYGYTF	TGCAGCTCCAACGTCGGGGGGGATAGCTATGGCTACACCTTC
-	-	TRBV2	TRBJ2-1	14	CASGGAFSYNEQFF	TGTGCCAGCGGGGGGGCCTTCTCCTACAATGAGCAGTTCTTC
-	-	TRBV9	TRBJ1-1	13	CASGGSSGTEAFF	TGTGCCAGCGGAGGGAGCTCGGGCACTGAAGCTTTCTTT
-	TRBD1	TRBV19	TRBJ1-2	15	CASSVTRGRDYGYTF	TGTGCCAGTAGTGTAACAAGGGGGCGCGACTATGGCTACACCTTC
once	TRBD1	TRBV5-6	TRBJ1-5	16	CASSGQTGDSNQPQHF	TGTGCCAGCAGCGGGCAAACAGGGGATAGCAATCAGCCCCAGCATTTT
-	-	TRBV5-6	TRBJ1-5	16	CASSSRGFYSNQPQHF	TGTGCCAGCAGCTCGAGAGGTTTTTATAGCAATCAGCCCCAGCATTTT
-	-	TRBV6-6	TRBJ1-2	13	CASSYSGVEGYTF	TGTGCCAGCAGTTACTCCGGGGTGGAGGGCTACACCTTC
-	-	TRBV21-1	TRBJ2-7	16	CASSPPTGGGSYEQYF	TGTGCCAGCAGCCCTCCAACAGGGGGAGGCTCCTACGAGCAGTACTTC
-	TRBD2	TRBV7-7	TRBJ2-1	15	CASSPAGGTYNEQFF	TGTGCTAGCAGTCCGGCGGGGGGGACGTACAATGAGCAGTTCTTC
-	-	TRBV28	TRBJ1-1	11	CASSYSTEAFF	TGTGCCAGCAGTTATAGCACTGAAGCTTTCTTT
-	-	TRBV29-1	TRBJ2-1	13	CSAWRGDNNEQFF	TGCAGCGCGTGGCGGGGCGATAACAATGAGCAGTTCTTC
-	-	TRBV7-6	TRBJ2-7	14	CASSLGSSVNEQYF	TGTGCCAGCAGCTTAGGGAGTTCCGTCAACGAGCAGTACTTC
-	TRBD2	TRBV2	TRBJ2-1	13	CASRREGYNEQFF	TGTGCCAGCAGGAGGGAGGGCTACAATGAGCAGTTCTTC
-	TRBD1	TRBV10-3	TRBJ2-7	16	CAISDLSGTGRYEQYF	TGTGCCATCAGTGATCTCTCCGGGACAGGGCGCTACGAGCAGTACTTC
-	TRBD1	TRBV7-2	TRBJ1-2	17	CASSPGQGTGKLWGYTF	TGTGCCAGCAGCCCGGGACAGGGGACGGGGAAACTATGGGGCTACACCTTC
-	TRBD1	TRBV18	TRBJ2-7	14	CASSPGQGVTEQYF	TGTGCCAGCTCACCGGGACAGGGGGTTACCGAGCAGTACTTC
-	-	TRBV19	TRBJ1-5	15	CASSRGWVGNQPQHF	TGTGCCAGTAGTAGGGGCTGGGTCGGCAATCAGCCCCAGCATTTT
-	-	TRBV11-2	TRBJ2-4	15	CASSAGAPAKNIQYF	TGTGCCAGCAGCGCGGGGGCACCGGCCAAAAACATTCAGTACTTC
-	TRBD1	TRBV23-1	TRBJ2-3	16	CASSPGQGAGTDTQYF	TGCGCCAGCAGTCCGGGACAGGGGGCTGGCACAGATACGCAGTATTTT
-	TRBD1	TRBV4-1	TRBJ1-1	13	CASRPTGGTEAFF	TGCGCCAGCAGACCCACAGGGGGCACTGAAGCTTTCTTT
-	TRBD2	TRBV2	TRBJ2-2	15	CASTRWTSVRGELFF	TGTGCCAGCACTCGATGGACTAGCGTTAGGGGGGAGCTGTTTTTT
-	-	TRBV5-4	TRBJ2-3	15	CASSFGPRGGDTQYF	TGTGCCAGCAGCTTCGGCCCCAGGGGCGGGGATACGCAGTATTTT
-	TRBD1	TRBV6-5	TRBJ1-2	16	CASSYLSDRGRGGYTF	TGTGCCAGCAGTTACCTCTCAGACAGGGGGCGTGGTGGCTACACCTTC
few	-	TRBV4-2	TRBJ2-7	15	CASSRTREEGGEQYF	TGTGCCAGCAGCCGCACACGCGAAGAAGGCGGCGAGCAGTACTTC
-	TRBD1	TRBV9	TRBJ2-5	18	CASSVGVLRQGAGETQYF	TGTGCCAGCAGCGTAGGTGTCTTAAGACAGGGGGCGGGAGAGACCCAGTACTTC
-	-	TRBV2	TRBJ2-5	15	CASSELGERQETQYF	TGTGCCAGCAGTGAACTCGGGGAGAGACAAGAGACCCAGTACTTC
once	TRBD1	TRBV18	TRBJ1-6	18	CASSPYRDSKYYNSPLHF	TGTGCCAGCTCACCCTACCGGGACAGCAAATACTATAATTCACCCCTCCACTTT
-	-	TRBV19	TRBJ1-4	14	CASSMGGPAEKLFF	TGTGCCAGTAGTATGGGGGGGCCCGCGGAAAAACTGTTTTTT
-	-	TRBV5-1	TRBJ2-5	15	CASRIPRGSQETQYF	TGCGCCAGCAGAATCCCTCGGGGATCCCAAGAGACCCAGTACTTC
-	TRBD1	TRBV19	TRBJ2-5	13	CASSPGTVETQYF	TGTGCCAGTAGTCCGGGGACAGTAGAGACCCAGTACTTC
-	-	TRBV7-2	TRBJ1-6	15	CASSLEGGGNSPLHF	TGTGCCAGCAGCTTAGAGGGGGGGGGTAATTCACCCCTCCACTTT
-	TRBD1	TRBV19	TRBJ2-7	14	CASSLRDRGQVQYF	TGTGCCAGTAGTCTCCGGGACAGGGGGCAAGTGCAGTACTTC
-	-	TRBV18	TRBJ1-5	15	CASSPEGFRTQPQHF	TGTGCCAGCTCACCGGAGGGGTTTCGGACTCAGCCCCAGCATTTT
-	-	TRBV4-2	TRBJ2-1	14	CASSQDRERNEQFF	TGTGCCAGCAGCCAAGATCGAGAGAGAAATGAGCAGTTCTTC